The rows below give T cell receptor beta chains drawn from one sample of a study of beta chain features in type 1 diabetes. This table comes from immunoSEQ multiplex PCR, and its TCRdb copy is limited to in-frame clones, with some not included. The sample contains roughly 300,000 clones, around an eighth of which appear only once. The sample taken for sequencing was naive CD4+ T cells from blood. The source is a man aged 30 to 39 with type 1 diabetes. The conserved cysteine and the conserved F or W are not part of the CDR3 here. Size tells how often a clone was seen (once, few, many) or the class of an expanded clone, and some rows leave it out.

clone size	V gene	J gene	CDR3 protein
-	TRBV7-3	TRBJ1-3	ASSLISSGNTIY
-	TRBV29-1	TRBJ1-2	SVEHLGTGESYGYT
few	TRBV18	TRBJ2-3	ASSRGIDTQY
few	TRBV9	TRBJ1-2	ASSVALGTSYGYT
few	TRBV5-1	TRBJ2-7	ASSLQAGGLYEQY
-	TRBV11-2	TRBJ2-3	ASSLDRAGGEY
few	TRBV2	TRBJ2-7	ASRLSDSVTYEQY
-	TRBV11-3	TRBJ2-5	ASSLTGARETQY
-	TRBV28	TRBJ1-2	ASSLGDRVYGYT
-	TRBV7-2	TRBJ1-5	ASSTGQGGVSPQH
-	TRBV5-4	TRBJ2-1	ASSPPEGEQF
-	TRBV29-1	TRBJ1-4	SARTGGLEKLF
-	TRBV28	TRBJ2-3	ASSLSRASGTDTQY
-	TRBV7-9	TRBJ1-4	ASSFGQGLEKLF
few	TRBV19	TRBJ2-7	ASSKTTSGSYEQY
-	TRBV6-4	TRBJ2-3	ASSDSGTSGTDTQY